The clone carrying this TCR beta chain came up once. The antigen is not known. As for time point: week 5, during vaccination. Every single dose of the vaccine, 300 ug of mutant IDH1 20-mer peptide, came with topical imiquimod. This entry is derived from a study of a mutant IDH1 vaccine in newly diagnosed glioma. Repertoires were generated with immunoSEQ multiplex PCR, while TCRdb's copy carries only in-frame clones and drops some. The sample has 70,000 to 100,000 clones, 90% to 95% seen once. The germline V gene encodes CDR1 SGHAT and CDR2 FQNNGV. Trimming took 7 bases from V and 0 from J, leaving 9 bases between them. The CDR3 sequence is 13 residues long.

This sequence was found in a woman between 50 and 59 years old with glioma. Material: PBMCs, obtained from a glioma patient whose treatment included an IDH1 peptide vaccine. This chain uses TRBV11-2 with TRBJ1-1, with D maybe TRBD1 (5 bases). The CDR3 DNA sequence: TGTGCCAGCACTTACAGGCTGAACACTGAAGCTTTCTTT. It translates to CASTYRLNTEAFF.